These T cell receptor beta chains were read from a single sample in a study of identical twins. TCRdb re-called the 5' RACE reads through MiXCR, storing one row per CDR3 protein. The sample shows over 600,000 distinct CDR3 sequences, roughly 20% of them seen only once. This sample was shared with a second study, whose subject was T cells expressing NK-cell markers.

The specimen sequenced was PBMCs. All receptors come from a woman younger than 30 in good health. Both conserved end residues are part of each CDR3. A D gene is named only where the DNA matches it firmly. The size entry is marked missing in some rows and otherwise reads once, few, many or a size class.

V gene	CDR3 length	J gene	D gene	clone size	CDR3 protein	CDR3 DNA
TRBV12-3/TRBV12-4	12	TRBJ2-1	TRBD2	few	CASSFWGGPQFF	TGTGCCAGCAGTTTTTGGGGGGGTCCGCAGTTCTTC
TRBV5-1	15	TRBJ1-6	.	.	CASSLLGQGNSPLHF	TGCGCCAGCAGCTTGTTGGGGCAGGGTAATTCACCCCTCCACTTT
TRBV7-6	15	TRBJ2-3	TRBD1	.	CASSLATGSTDTQYF	TGTGCCAGCAGCTTAGCGACAGGGAGTACAGATACGCAGTATTTT
TRBV12-3/TRBV12-4	18	TRBJ2-2	TRBD2	.	CASSPLAGGPFNTGELFF	TGTGCCAGCAGTCCCCTAGCGGGGGGGCCTTTCAACACCGGGGAGCTGTTTTTT
TRBV9	18	TRBJ2-3	TRBD2	many	CASSNHRSGGAPTDTQYF	TGTGCCAGCAGCAACCACCGTAGCGGGGGGGCCCCAACAGATACGCAGTATTTT
TRBV20-1	16	TRBJ2-1	TRBD2	few	CSARGVAGDSYNEQFF	TGCAGTGCTAGAGGGGTAGCGGGGGACTCCTACAATGAGCAGTTCTTC
TRBV7-2	15	TRBJ1-1	.	.	CASSLAKNMNTEAFF	TGTGCCAGCAGCTTAGCGAAGAACATGAACACTGAAGCTTTCTTT
TRBV5-1	14	TRBJ1-1	TRBD1	.	CASSSGQVFAEAFF	TGCGCCAGCAGCTCTGGACAGGTGTTCGCTGAAGCTTTCTTT
TRBV5-1	16	TRBJ2-7	TRBD1	.	CASSSGTGGFNYEQYF	TGCGCCAGCAGCTCCGGGACAGGGGGTTTCAACTACGAGCAGTACTTC
TRBV7-9	17	TRBJ2-3	TRBD1	few	CASSYIPGTGYTDTQYF	TGTGCCAGCAGCTACATCCCCGGGACAGGGTATACAGATACGCAGTATTTT
TRBV9	15	TRBJ1-1	.	.	CASSVDPHGGPEAFF	TGTGCCAGCAGCGTAGACCCCCATGGGGGGCCTGAAGCTTTCTTT
TRBV6-1	14	TRBJ1-1	.	.	CASTLRTENTEAFF	TGTGCCAGCACCCTGAGGACAGAGAACACTGAAGCTTTCTTT
TRBV6-5	14	TRBJ2-7	.	.	CASSYTPGIDEQYF	TGTGCCAGCAGTTACACGCCCGGGATCGACGAGCAGTACTTC
TRBV9	14	TRBJ2-5	.	.	CASSVDAVGETQYF	TGTGCCAGCAGCGTAGACGCGGTTGGAGAGACCCAGTACTTC
TRBV7-3	12	TRBJ2-7	.	.	CATLSIPYEQYF	TGTGCCACACTATCGATCCCCTACGAGCAGTACTTC
TRBV7-2	16	TRBJ2-1	.	.	CASSFRRARYTTEQFF	TGTGCCAGCAGCTTCCGACGAGCGCGGTATACTACGGAGCAGTTCTTC
TRBV25-1	15	TRBJ2-3	.	.	CASSEWTDSRGTQYF	TGTGCCAGCAGTGAATGGACGGATTCCCGAGGTACGCAGTATTTT
TRBV6-1	14	TRBJ1-6	TRBD1	few	CASGKQGQDSPLHF	TGTGCCAGCGGCAAACAGGGGCAGGATTCACCCCTCCACTTT
TRBV7-6	16	TRBJ2-3	TRBD2	many	CASSFRLAGGTDTQYF	TGTGCCAGCAGCTTTCGACTAGCGGGAGGGACAGATACGCAGTATTTT
TRBV12-2	12	TRBJ1-2	.	.	CATTTESSGYTF	TGTGCAACCACGACAGAGTCTTCTGGCTACACCTTC
TRBV6-1	13	TRBJ1-1	.	.	CATRPGGIPEAFF	TGTGCCACCCGACCCGGGGGAATCCCTGAAGCTTTCTTT
TRBV10-2	14	TRBJ1-2	.	many	CASSEVLGEDSYTF	TGCGCCAGCAGTGAAGTATTGGGAGAAGATAGCTACACCTTC
TRBV5-1	13	TRBJ2-5	.	few	CASSLTALETQYF	TGCGCCAGCAGTCTGACAGCGTTGGAGACCCAGTACTTC
TRBV2	12	TRBJ2-7	.	.	CASSEDEYEQYF	TGTGCCAGCAGTGAAGACGAATACGAGCAGTACTTC
TRBV6-2/TRBV6-3	16	TRBJ2-1	TRBD2	many	CASSLRPSGRIGEQFF	TGTGCCAGCAGCCTCCGCCCTAGCGGGAGGATCGGGGAGCAGTTCTTC
TRBV9	15	TRBJ2-1	TRBD2	.	CASTNGGDSYNEQFF	TGTGCCAGCACCAACGGGGGGGACTCCTACAATGAGCAGTTCTTC
TRBV6-5	14	TRBJ1-6	.	.	CASRKGSTNSPLHF	TGTGCCAGCAGGAAGGGTTCGACTAATTCACCCCTCCACTTT
TRBV10-3	15	TRBJ1-2	.	.	CAINPQSGPYQGYTF	TGTGCCATCAATCCCCAATCAGGGCCCTATCAGGGCTACACCTTC
TRBV29-1	14	TRBJ2-3	TRBD2	few	CSVAGLLNTDTQYF	TGCAGCGTGGCGGGACTACTTAACACAGATACGCAGTATTTT
TRBV11-2	13	TRBJ2-1	TRBD2	.	CATYQREVAEQFF	TGTGCCACCTATCAGCGGGAGGTTGCTGAGCAGTTCTTC
TRBV7-9	17	TRBJ2-3	TRBD2	.	CASSPNRPAGEPHTQYF	TGTGCCAGCAGCCCAAACCGACCAGCGGGAGAACCCCATACGCAGTATTTT
TRBV20-1	16	TRBJ2-7	TRBD2	few	CSASRGAGGITYEQYF	TGCAGTGCTAGCCGTGGAGCGGGAGGTATTACCTACGAGCAGTACTTC
TRBV6-2/TRBV6-3	12	TRBJ2-7	.	.	CASSNRVSEQYF	TGTGCCAGCAGTAACAGGGTTTCCGAGCAGTACTTC
TRBV20-1	12	TRBJ1-2	.	once	CSARYRPYGYTF	TGCAGTGCTAGATACCGGCCCTATGGCTACACCTTC
TRBV7-7	20	TRBJ2-1	.	.	CASSLALTSQRGHSYNEQFF	TGTGCCAGCAGCTTAGCGCTGACCTCCCAGCGGGGACACTCCTACAATGAGCAGTTCTTC
TRBV6-2/TRBV6-3	17	TRBJ2-7	.	.	CASSYVRETYRSYEQYF	TGTGCCAGCAGTTACGTCAGGGAAACCTACCGCTCCTACGAGCAGTACTTC
TRBV6-2/TRBV6-3	13	TRBJ2-1	.	many	CASSPFRGNEQFF	TGTGCCAGCAGTCCTTTTCGAGGCAATGAGCAGTTCTTC
TRBV7-9	13	TRBJ2-3	TRBD1	few	CASTQGAMDTQYF	TGTGCCAGCACCCAGGGGGCGATGGATACGCAGTATTTT
TRBV29-1	16	TRBJ2-3	.	.	CSVVGTQSQVPDTQYF	TGCAGCGTTGTGGGGACACAATCACAAGTTCCAGATACGCAGTATTTT
TRBV27	15	TRBJ2-1	TRBD1	.	CASSRDRLTYNEQFF	TGTGCCAGCAGTCGGGACAGATTAACCTACAATGAGCAGTTCTTC
TRBV7-9	16	TRBJ2-4	TRBD1	.	CASSSGTGGVRDIQYF	TGTGCCAGCAGCTCAGGAACAGGGGGCGTGAGGGACATTCAGTACTTC
TRBV5-6	13	TRBJ2-7	TRBD1	.	CASSRDRELEQYF	TGTGCCAGCAGCCGGGACAGGGAACTCGAGCAGTACTTC
TRBV12-3/TRBV12-4	16	TRBJ2-1	TRBD2	few	CASSFPGTTHYNEQFF	TGTGCCAGCAGTTTCCCCGGGACTACTCACTACAATGAGCAGTTCTTC
TRBV2	15	TRBJ2-2	.	many	CASSEAGSVTGELFF	TGTGCCAGCAGTGAAGCGGGGTCGGTCACCGGGGAGCTGTTTTTT
TRBV20-1	12	TRBJ1-1	.	few	CSASWQATEAFF	TGCAGTGCTAGTTGGCAGGCCACTGAAGCTTTCTTT
TRBV20-1	16	TRBJ2-2	TRBD2	.	CSELAGVDWNTGELFF	TGCAGTGAACTAGCGGGAGTCGATTGGAACACCGGGGAGCTGTTTTTT
TRBV6-2/TRBV6-3	14	TRBJ1-2	TRBD1	.	CASNKPGQEFGYTF	TGTGCCAGCAACAAACCGGGACAGGAATTTGGCTACACCTTC
TRBV2	12	TRBJ2-2	.	.	CASRSVGGELFF	TGTGCCAGCAGGTCGGTCGGCGGGGAGCTGTTTTTT
TRBV10-3	14	TRBJ2-1	.	.	CAISETGVWNEQFF	TGTGCCATCAGTGAGACGGGAGTTTGGAATGAGCAGTTCTTC
TRBV20-1	15	TRBJ2-3	TRBD2	.	CSASGRASGTDTQYF	TGCAGTGCTTCGGGAAGGGCTAGCGGGACGGATACGCAGTATTTT
TRBV12-3/TRBV12-4	13	TRBJ2-3	.	.	CASRGHRTDTQYF	TGTGCCAGCAGGGGACATCGCACAGATACGCAGTATTTT
TRBV5-1	14	TRBJ2-3	TRBD1	many	CASSSTGGTDTQYF	TGCGCCAGCAGCTCGACAGGGGGTACAGATACGCAGTATTTT
TRBV2	15	TRBJ2-5	.	few	CASSEYPLWWWTQYF	TGTGCCAGCAGTGAATACCCCCTTTGGTGGTGGACCCAGTACTTC
TRBV20-1	12	TRBJ2-7	TRBD2	.	CSAKRGLDEQYF	TGCAGTGCTAAGCGGGGGTTAGACGAGCAGTACTTC
TRBV7-3	14	TRBJ2-2	.	many	CASSPLLGFGELFF	TGTGCCAGCAGCCCCCTTCTAGGATTCGGGGAGCTGTTTTTT
TRBV11-2	17	TRBJ2-7	TRBD1	many	CASSPTLRDRGSYEQYF	TGTGCCAGCAGCCCCACATTGAGGGACAGGGGTTCCTACGAGCAGTACTTC
TRBV12-3/TRBV12-4	12	TRBJ2-5	.	.	CASSFKTETQYF	TGTGCCAGCAGTTTTAAGACCGAGACCCAGTACTTC
TRBV6-2/TRBV6-3	17	TRBJ2-7	TRBD2	few	CASSRPGLAGGRYEQYF	TGTGCCAGCAGTCGCCCGGGACTAGCGGGAGGAAGATACGAGCAGTACTTC
TRBV12-3/TRBV12-4	17	TRBJ2-1	.	few	CASARVRGATFYNEQFF	TGTGCCAGCGCCCGGGTTCGGGGGGCGACTTTCTACAATGAGCAGTTCTTC